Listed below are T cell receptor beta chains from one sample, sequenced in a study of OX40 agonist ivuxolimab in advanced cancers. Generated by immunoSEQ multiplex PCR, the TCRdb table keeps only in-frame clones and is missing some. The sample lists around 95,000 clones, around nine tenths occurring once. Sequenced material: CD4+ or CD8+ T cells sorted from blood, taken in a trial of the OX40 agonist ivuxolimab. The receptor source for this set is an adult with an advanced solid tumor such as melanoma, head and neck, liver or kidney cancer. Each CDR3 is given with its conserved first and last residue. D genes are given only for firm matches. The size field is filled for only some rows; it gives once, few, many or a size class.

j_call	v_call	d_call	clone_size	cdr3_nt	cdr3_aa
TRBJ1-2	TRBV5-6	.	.	TGTGCCAGCAGCTTGGGGCCACGAATCGACTATGGCTACACCTTC	CASSLGPRIDYGYTF
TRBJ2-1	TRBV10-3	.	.	TGTGCCACCTCTATAGGAACCTACAATGAGCAGTTCTTC	CATSIGTYNEQFF
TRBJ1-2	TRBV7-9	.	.	TGTGCCAGCACCCAAACAGGTCTCTATGGCTACACCTTC	CASTQTGLYGYTF
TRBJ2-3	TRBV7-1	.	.	TGTGCCAGCAGCCCGGCTCCATTGGGTGGGGGAGATACGCAGTATTTT	CASSPAPLGGGDTQYF
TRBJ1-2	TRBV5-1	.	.	TGCGCCAGCAGCTTGGGAACAGGGTCCGATGGCTACACCTTC	CASSLGTGSDGYTF
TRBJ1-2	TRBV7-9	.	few	TGTGCCAGCAGCTTAAAGGTTCGGCAGGGAGCTAACTATGGCTACACCTTC	CASSLKVRQGANYGYTF
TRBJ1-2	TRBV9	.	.	TGTGCCAGCGGATCTCAACAGGGTGGCGGCTACACCTTC	CASGSQQGGGYTF
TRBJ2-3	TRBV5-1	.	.	TGCGCCAGCAGACTGAAGACTGAGCACACAGATACGCAGTATTTT	CASRLKTEHTDTQYF
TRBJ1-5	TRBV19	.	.	TGTGCCAGTAGTATACTGGGATTTGACAATCAGCCCCAGCATTTT	CASSILGFDNQPQHF
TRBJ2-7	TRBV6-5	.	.	TGTGCCAGCAATCCGGGGTCCTACGAGCAGTACTTC	CASNPGSYEQYF
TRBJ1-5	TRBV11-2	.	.	TGTGCCAGCAGCAGGGGAGGGTTGAGCAATCAGCCCCAGCATTTT	CASSRGGLSNQPQHF
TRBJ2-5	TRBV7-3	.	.	TGTGCCAGCAGCTTAAAAGAGACCCAGTACTTC	CASSLKETQYF
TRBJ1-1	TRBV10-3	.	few	TGTGCCATCAGTAAGGGACAAACGAGCACTGAAGCTTTCTTT	CAISKGQTSTEAFF
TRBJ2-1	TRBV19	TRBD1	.	TGTGCCAGCCGGGGACAGCCCTCCTACAATGAGCAGTTCTTC	CASRGQPSYNEQFF
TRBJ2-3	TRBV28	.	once	TGTGCCAGCAGTTCTATCACTGACCGGGATACGCAGTATTTT	CASSSITDRDTQYF
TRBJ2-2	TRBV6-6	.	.	TGTGCCAGCACCGGGCCCGGGGAGCTGTTTTTT	CASTGPGELFF
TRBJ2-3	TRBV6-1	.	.	TGTGCCAGCAGTGAACTTGGATCAACAGATACGCAGTATTTT	CASSELGSTDTQYF